This TCR beta chain originates from a study of T cell responses to AZD1222 COVID-19 vaccine. V was clipped by 4 bases and J by 12 bases, with 17 bases between them. The germline V gene has CDR1 SGDLS and CDR2 YYNGEE. The CDR3 covers 13 residues. The repertoire was sequenced with immunoSEQ multiplex PCR; TCRdb's copy has only in-frame clones and lacks some. The data show over 150,000 clones, approximately 90% seen once. The rearrangement joins TRBV9 to TRBJ2-1, with D perhaps TRBD2 (6 bases). The TCR was taken from an adult who received the AZD1222 COVID-19 vaccine. Sequenced material: peripheral blood, taken 28 days after the second AZD1222 dose. CDR3 in DNA: TGTGCCAGCAGCTCCCGTAGCGGTTTGGTGCAGTTCTTC. It specifies CASSSRSGLVQFF.